Below are 16 T cell receptor beta chains sequenced from a single sample in a study of glioma-infiltrating T cells. Using RNA template, CDR3s of TCR alpha and beta were amplified with iRepertoire arm-PCR. TCRdb re-analysed the multiplex PCR reads in MiXCR, keeping a single row per CDR3 protein. The sample has around 93,000 distinct CDR3 sequences, roughly 39% seen once. Specimen: glioma tissue, nonneoplastic brain tissue, or PBMCs (not recorded which). The origin of the receptors is a human donor with low-grade glioma or glioblastoma, undergoing nonglioma brain surgery, or in good health (not recorded which).

With respect to this clonotype: The junction and the germline gene differ at one end; a read error may be behind it. The V and J genes are TRBV27 and TRBJ2-1; no clear D. The germline gives CDR1 MNHEY, CDR2 SMNVEV (reference sequence). This CDR3 comprises 16 residues. Here the CDR3 reads CASSKSPGLPEDEQFF. The CDR3 DNA is TGTGCCAGCAGTAAATCGCCGGGCCTTCCCGAGGATGAGCAATTCTTC.

This clonotype was seen at least ten times. J is TRBJ2-7 and V is TRBV7-9; 8 bases are shared with TRBD2. The CDR3 loop spans 15 amino acids. The trim removed 5 bases at V and 3 bases at J, leaving 9 bases unmatched. In germline, CDR1 is SEHNR, CDR2 FQNEAQ (reference sequence). CDR3 sequence reads: CASSQSSGSSYEQYF. The DNA for the CDR3 is TGTGCCAGCAGCCAATCCAGCGGGAGTAGCTACGAGCAGTACTTC.

This clonotype was seen at least ten times. V usage is TRBV19 and J usage is TRBJ2-1; 11 positions agree with TRBD2. CDR1 and CDR2 from the germline V gene are LNHDA and SQIVND (reference sequence). J gave up 4 bases and V 5 bases, and 7 bases lay outside the gene matches. The CDR3 has 16 amino acids. The CDR3 reads CASSRTLAGGYNEQFF. The CDR3 bases are TGTGCCAGTAGTCGCACCCTAGCGGGAGGATACAATGAGCAGTTCTTC.

This clonotype has at least ten counts. V gene TRBV12-3 or TRBV12-4 combines with J gene TRBJ2-1; D gene unclear. The CDR3 has 16 amino acids. V gave up 1 base and J gave up 4 bases, with 14 bases separating them. The CDR3 nucleotides read TGTGCCAGCAGTTTAGAAGGTAGTATAGGGTACAATGAGCAGTTCTTC. Its protein product is CASSLEGSIGYNEQFF.

A word on this clonotype: A much larger clone differs by one base, so this may be a read error. This chain joins TRBV4-3 and TRBJ2-3, with 14 bases lining up with TRBD2. This CDR3 is 18 amino acids long. J gave up 7 bases and V 0 bases, and 9 bases lay outside the gene matches. CDR1 and CDR2 from the germline V gene are LGHNA and YSLEER. DNA for the CDR3: TGCGCCAGCAGCCAAGACGCGGTGGGACTAGCGGGAGTGCATACGCAGTATTTT. Its translation is CASSQDAVGLAGVHTQYF.

This chain links TRBV6-1 with TRBJ1-5; D unresolved. The CDR3 loop spans 16 amino acids. Germline V gives CDR1 MNHNS, CDR2 SASEGT. The CDR3 region has the DNA TGTGTTAGCAGCCAAGCAGGACCGGCAGGCAATCAGCCCCAGCATTTT. Translation: CVSSQAGPAGNQPQHF.

This clonotype was recorded at least ten times. The chain carries TRBV3-1 and TRBJ2-1; 7 bases are shared with TRBD2. The CDR3 loop spans 14 amino acids. J gave up 5 bases and V 6 bases, and 7 bases lay outside the gene matches. Germline assignment: CDR1 LGHDT and CDR2 YNNKEL (reference sequence). Here the CDR3 DNA reads TGTGCCAGCAGTCCCAGACTAGCCAACAATGAGCAGTTCTTC. Amino acid sequence: CASSPRLANNEQFF.

This clonotype has only one observation. A read error may explain this, as a much larger clone is one base away. Since no conserved phenylalanine or tryptophan closes the CDR3, a read error is the likely cause. The CDR3 protein is CASSQDQGATQYL. In nucleotides, the CDR3 is TGTGCCAGCTCCCAAGATCAGGGAGCGACCCAGTACCTC. V usage is TRBV18 and J usage is TRBJ2-1; D possibly matches TRBD1 or TRBD2 (5 bases each). The DNA matches TRBJ2-5 better at its end, which makes the J call doubtful. The CDR3 has 13 amino acids. CDR1 is KGHSH and CDR2 is LQKENI in the germline V gene.

The J gene is TRBJ1-5, the V gene TRBV6-2 or TRBV6-3; TRBD1 matches 9 bases. CDR3 length: 13 amino acids. The V segment lost 6 bases and the J segment 8 bases; nucleotides outside the gene matches: 5. Germline V gene sequence: CDR1 MNHEY, CDR2 SVGEGT. CDR3 residues: CASRWDREKPQHF. CDR3 DNA sequence: TGTGCCAGCAGGTGGGACAGGGAGAAGCCCCAGCATTTT.

Many counts were recorded for this clonotype. The CDR3 end shows no conserved phenylalanine or tryptophan, and so a read error is likely. V and J are TRBV5-4 and TRBJ2-3; 9 nucleotides align to TRBD1. V trimming: 3 bases; J trimming: 4 bases; junction bases outside the gene matches: 9. Germline V gene data show CDR1 as SGHNT and CDR2 as YYREEE (reference sequence). The CDR3 sequence is 16 residues long. The CDR3 DNA reads TGTGCCAGCAGCTCGGTCACGGGACAGGGCCCAGATACGCAGTATTCT. Translation gives CASSSVTGQGPDTQYS.

This clonotype was recorded at least ten times. This chain joins TRBV2 and TRBJ2-2; TRBD2 matches at 10 bases. With V trimmed by 3 bases and J by 6 bases, 13 bases remained unmatched. Germline V CDR1 and CDR2: SNHLY, FYNNEI. The CDR3 consists of 18 residues. CDR3 region: CASSDPTSGDFFPGELFF. CDR3 nucleotide sequence: TGTGCCAGCAGTGACCCCACTAGCGGGGATTTTTTCCCCGGGGAGCTGTTTTTT. Full variable domain (outside the CDR3, taken from reference TRBV2 and TRBJ2-2): EPEVTQTPSHQVTQMGQEVILRCVPISNHLYFYWYRQILGQKVEFLVSFYNNEISEKSEIFDDQFSVERPDGSNFTLKIRSTKLEDSAMYFCASSDPTSGDFFPGELFFGEGSRLTVL.

This clonotype came up many times. The chain combines TRBV7-2 with TRBJ1-4, with D perhaps TRBD1 (5 bases). The CDR3 has 14 residues. Looked up from germline, CDR1 is SGHTA and CDR2 is FQGNSA. The germline V and J ends were trimmed by 1 base and 7 bases, with 10 bases remaining between them. For the CDR3, the DNA is TGTGCCAGCAGCTTAGGGGGCGCGGGTGAAAAACTGTTTTTT. Protein: CASSLGGAGEKLFF.

This clonotype has a count of ten or more. The V call is TRBV5-1, the J call TRBJ2-7, with a tentative D call TRBD1 (5 bases). Trimming stripped 0 bases from V and 6 bases from J, with 13 bases between. Germline V gene data show CDR1 as SGHRS and CDR2 as YFSETQ. This CDR3 is built from 14 residues. DNA of the CDR3: TGCGCCAGCAGCTTGGACCAGGGCCCCGGCGAGCAGTACTTC. As protein: CASSLDQGPGEQYF.

This clonotype was detected ten times or more. V gene TRBV19 combines with J gene TRBJ1-5; 7 bases are shared with TRBD1. Germline CDR1 LNHDA, CDR2 SQIVND (reference sequence). V dropped 5 bases and J dropped 5; count of bases not matched to a gene: 6. The CDR3 has 14 residues. The CDR3: CASSHRGGDQPQHF. The CDR3 bases are TGTGCCAGTAGTCACAGGGGAGGGGATCAGCCCCAGCATTTT.

The rearrangement links TRBV19 to TRBJ2-1; perhaps TRBD2 as D (6 bases). Deletions cut 4 bases from V and 10 bases from J, with 23 bases between. Germline assignment: CDR1 LNHDA and CDR2 SQIVND (reference sequence). There are 16 residues in the CDR3. The CDR3 sequence is CASSRGALIRDSEQFF. The CDR3 nucleotides are TGTGCCAGTAGTAGAGGGGCGCTGATCCGGGACTCCGAGCAGTTCTTC. The full variable domain, rest sourced from reference TRBV19 and TRBJ2-1, is DGGITQSPKYLFRKEGQNVTLSCEQNLNHDAMYWYRQDPGQGLRLIYYSQIVNDFQKGDIAEGYSVSREKKESFPLTVTSAQKNPTAFYLCASSRGALIRDSEQFFGPGTRLTVL.

This clonotype was detected many times. V usage is TRBV3-1 and J usage is TRBJ1-5, with TRBD1 as a possible D gene (6 bases). The CDR3 extends over 14 amino acids. With 4 bases removed from V and 2 bases from J, the gap between germline ends came to 9 bases. CDR1 and CDR2 from the germline V gene are LGHDT and YNNKEL (reference sequence). The CDR3 nucleotides are TGTGCCAGCAGCCTTCGACAGGGCAATCAGCCCCAGCATTTT. This gives the protein CASSLRQGNQPQHF.